These 18 T cell receptor beta chains were all obtained from the same sample, sequenced in a study of blood T cell repertoires in COVID-19. The table came from immunoSEQ multiplex PCR; TCRdb's copy has only in-frame clones and leaves some out. Here the sample spans 350,000 or so clones, 80% to 90% being singletons. The source material was peripheral blood. The receptors were sampled from a young man with active or convalescent COVID-19.

This chain joins TRBV9 and TRBJ2-1; 7 nucleotides align to TRBD2. Trimming cost V 4 bases and J 9 bases; bases outside gene matches: 4. The CDR3 is made up of 12 amino acids. Germline lookup yields CDR1 SGDLS and CDR2 YYNGEE. The CDR3 loop is CASSPAGVEQFF. CDR3 bases: TGTGCCAGCAGCCCCGCGGGGGTTGAGCAGTTCTTC.

This clone was recorded once. Here the CDR3 reads CASSTDEQYF. CDR3 coding DNA: TGTGCCAGCAGCACAGACGAGCAGTACTTC. The chain is built from TRBV21-1 and TRBJ2-7; the tabulated D call, TRBD1, remains unverified against the DNA. TRBV21-1 constitutes a pseudogene. The CDR3 runs 10 residues.

The chain combines TRBV11-2 with TRBJ2-1, with 10 bases lining up with TRBD2. Germline trimming cut 1 base from V and 8 bases from J; bases unmatched to any gene: 8. The germline CDR1 and CDR2 sequences are SGHAT and FQNNGV. The length of the CDR3 is 16 residues. The CDR3 sequence: CASSLVPVAGGDEQFF. The CDR3 nucleotides are TGTGCCAGCAGCTTAGTACCGGTAGCGGGGGGTGATGAGCAGTTCTTC.

This clone was counted a single time. This chain links TRBV7-8 with TRBJ2-1; 7 nucleotides agree with TRBD2. The length of the CDR3 is 15 residues. The V segment lost 0 bases and the J segment 5 bases; nucleotides outside the gene matches: 4. Looked up from germline, CDR1 is SGHVS and CDR2 is FQNEAQ. DNA for the CDR3: TGTGCCAGCAGCTTAGCGGGGGGGACCAACAATGAGCAGTTCTTC. It codes for CASSLAGGTNNEQFF.

The chain uses TRBV5-1 and TRBJ2-2, with 8 bases matching TRBD1. Germline CDR1 SGHRS, CDR2 YFSETQ. The CDR3 is 15 residues long. V was clipped by 4 bases and J by 6 bases; unmatched bases: 8. CDR3 in amino acids: CASSPYGQGSGELFF. CDR3 coding DNA: TGCGCCAGCAGCCCCTACGGACAGGGCTCCGGGGAGCTGTTTTTT.

The chain employs TRBV7-2 and TRBJ2-7; D may be TRBD1 (6 bases). The CDR3 is 17 amino acids. Germline values: CDR1 SGHTA, CDR2 FQGNSA. V lost 1 base and J lost 0, with 16 bases in between. The CDR3 coding sequence is TGTGCCAGCAGCTTAGGGGGTGGGGGCTTTTACTCCTACGAGCAGTACTTC. It codes for CASSLGGGGFYSYEQYF.

This clone has only one observation. This chain joins TRBV7-7 and TRBJ2-2, with a tentative D call TRBD2 (5 bases). The CDR3 consists of 16 residues. CDR1 is SSHAT, CDR2 FNYEAQ, per germline (reference sequence). Deletions cut 1 base from V and 1 base from J, with 10 bases between. This CDR3 reads CASSLEAAGNTGELFF. CDR3 DNA sequence: TGTGCCAGCAGCTTAGAGGCCGCGGGGAACACCGGGGAGCTGTTTTTT.

This chain links TRBV12-5 with TRBJ2-7; perhaps TRBD2 as D (6 bases). The V end lost 5 bases, the J end lost 1 base, and 15 bases lay between the germline ends. The germline V gene has CDR1 LGHNT and CDR2 FRNRAP. The CDR3 totals 15 residues. The CDR3 region is CASGLRAGSSYEQYF. For the CDR3, the DNA is TGTGCTAGTGGTCTGCGCGCGGGGAGTTCCTACGAGCAGTACTTC.

This clone was seen ten or more times. The chain employs TRBV7-9 and TRBJ2-1; 7 bases line up with TRBD2. CDR3 length equals 16 residues. The V gene end was trimmed by 4 bases and the J gene end by 1 base; junction bases not matched to a gene: 7. Per germline, CDR1 SEHNR and CDR2 FQNEAQ (reference sequence). CDR3 amino acids: CASSSAAGTSYNEQFF. CDR3 sequence (DNA): TGTGCCAGCAGCTCAGCAGCGGGAACGTCCTACAATGAGCAGTTCTTC.

V usage is TRBV6-5 and J usage is TRBJ2-2; D is perhaps TRBD1 (6 bases). V gave up 9 bases and J gave up 7 bases, with 15 bases separating them. In germline, CDR1 is MNHEY, CDR2 SVGAGI. This CDR3 spans 13 amino acids. This CDR3 is CARKGEGIGELFF. The CDR3 DNA sequence: TGTGCCAGAAAGGGGGAAGGGATCGGGGAGCTGTTTTTT.

The V gene is TRBV11-3, the J gene TRBJ1-1; maybe TRBD1 (6 bases). This CDR3 is 14 amino acids long. CDR1 is SGHNT, CDR2 YENEEA, per germline. Trimming removed 7 bases from V and 5 bases from J, with 17 bases in between. The CDR3 DNA sequence: TGTGCCAGCACCCCCCAGGGGCCCAGGACTGAAGCTTTCTTT. Amino acid sequence: CASTPQGPRTEAFF.

V usage is TRBV3-1 (or the pseudogene TRBV3-2) and J usage is TRBJ2-3; 8 nucleotides agree with TRBD1. The ends lost 4 bases at V and 6 bases at J; junction bases unmatched: 6. Germline V lookup: CDR1 LGHDT, CDR2 YNNKEL (reference sequence). The CDR3 covers 14 residues. In DNA, the CDR3 is TGTGCCAGCAGCCCCTTGGACAGGGCTGATACGCAGTATTTT. Its protein is CASSPLDRADTQYF.

This chain uses TRBV9 with TRBJ2-7, with a weak D call TRBD1 (6 bases). Trimming stripped 3 bases from V and 2 bases from J, with 18 bases between. This CDR3 spans 16 amino acids. Germline V gene data show CDR1 as SGDLS and CDR2 as YYNGEE. CDR3 coding DNA: TGTGCCAGCAGCGGACAGCCGGGACAAGTCGCCTACGAGCAGTACTTC. Translation gives CASSGQPGQVAYEQYF.

The chain uses TRBV7-9 and TRBJ1-2; the D is unclear. V lost 5 bases, J lost 7 bases, and 17 bases lay in between. This CDR3 contains 14 residues. Germline CDR1 is SEHNR and CDR2 is FQNEAQ (reference sequence). This CDR3 reads CASSLSNPTTGYTF. The CDR3 DNA sequence: TGTGCCAGCAGCCTATCCAACCCAACCACTGGCTACACCTTC.

The chain recombines TRBV2 with TRBJ1-6; no firm D call. Trimming took 3 bases from V and 7 from J, leaving 10 bases between them. The CDR3 extends over 14 amino acids. Germline V gives CDR1 SNHLY, CDR2 FYNNEI. The CDR3 loop reads CASSDRRSNSPLHF. The CDR3, as DNA: TGTGCCAGCAGTGATCGCCGGTCCAATTCACCCCTCCACTTT. The full variable domain, in which reference TRBV2 and TRBJ1-6 provide the parts outside the CDR3, is EPEVTQTPSHQVTQMGQEVILRCVPISNHLYFYWYRQILGQKVEFLVSFYNNEISEKSEIFDDQFSVERPDGSNFTLKIRSTKLEDSAMYFCASSDRRSNSPLHFGNGTRLTVT.

The rearrangement links TRBV28 to TRBJ2-7; the D gene is possibly TRBD2 (5 bases). The length of the CDR3 is 14 residues. The V gene's germline CDR1 is MDHEN and CDR2 SYDVKM. Deletions cut 8 bases from V and 3 bases from J, with 17 bases between. This CDR3 reads CASPDYPNGYEQYF. As DNA, the CDR3 is TGTGCCAGCCCCGACTACCCAAACGGCTACGAGCAGTACTTC.

V is TRBV6-2 or TRBV6-3 and J is TRBJ1-6; D remains unclear. This CDR3 spans 13 amino acids. The ends were cut back, 5 bases at V and 8 bases at J, with 10 bases in the middle. Germline V gene sequence: CDR1 MNHEY, CDR2 SVGEGT. CDR3 residues: CASSNLEDSPLHF. The CDR3 nucleotides are TGTGCCAGCAGTAACCTTGAGGATTCACCCCTCCACTTT.

The chain recombines TRBV10-3 with TRBJ2-6, with 7 bases that match TRBD1. Germline values: CDR1 ENHRY, CDR2 SYGVKD. CDR3 size: 17 residues. The V gene end was trimmed by 4 bases and the J gene end by 4 bases; junction bases not matched to a gene: 10. The CDR3 reads CAISARGTVSGANVLTF. The CDR3 region has the DNA TGTGCCATCAGTGCGAGGGGGACAGTCTCAGGGGCCAACGTCCTGACTTTC.